One sample yielded the 15 T cell receptor beta chains listed below, sequenced in a study of quantifying T cell responses using KT2 cells. Study summary: TCR alpha and beta constant-region primers primed reverse transcription of RNA.

An oligo carrying a UMI was ligated to the cDNA 3' end. First-round PCR used about 4 cycles and beta primers RC1.1 and RC1.2 covering TRBC1 and TRBC2. One entry per CDR3 protein results from TCRdb running MiXCR on the UMI-ligation and nested PCR reads. The sample yields 25,000 to 35,000 distinct CDR3 sequences, 10% to 13% seen once. Sequencing was performed on PBMCs spiked with cells of the T cell clone KT2. Receptor source: a human donor.

Comments on this clonotype: A clone one base away is much larger, so this may be a read error. The chain links TRBV11-2 to TRBJ2-3; TRBD1 matches 7 bases. CDR3 length: 16 residues. Germline V gives CDR1 SGHAT, CDR2 FQNNGV. The CDR3 nucleotides are TGTCCCAGCAGCTTAGCTATCAGGGGGAACACAGATACGCAGTATTTT. Translating gives CPSSLAIRGNTDTQYF.

This chain links TRBV6-2 or TRBV6-3 with TRBJ2-7; tentatively, D is TRBD1 (5 bases). Germline CDR1 reads MNHEY; CDR2 reads SVGEGT. The CDR3 has 15 residues. V was clipped by 6 bases and J by 1 base, with 16 bases between them. In nucleotides, the CDR3 is TGTGCCAGCAGCGCTGACAGAGACCGTTCCTACGAGCAGTACTTC. Translation: CASSADRDRSYEQYF.

This clonotype showed up many times. The chain uses TRBV10-2 and TRBJ2-3; 7 bases agree with TRBD2. The V gene's germline CDR1 is WSHSY and CDR2 SAAADI. The J segment lost 6 bases and the V segment lost 7 bases, leaving 10 bases of the junction unmatched. The CDR3 covers 14 residues. This CDR3 reads CASITAGVWDTQYF. CDR3 nucleotides: TGCGCCAGCATAACGGCGGGAGTTTGGGATACGCAGTATTTT.

The sample holds a few counts of this clonotype. The gene calls are TRBV5-1 and TRBJ2-1, with a possible D match to TRBD1 (5 bases). The CDR3 loop spans 15 amino acids. Germline V gene data show CDR1 as SGHRS and CDR2 as YFSETQ. The V gene lost 4 bases and the J gene lost 8 bases, with 19 bases spanning the gap. This CDR3 reads CASSATFPPRDEQFF. The CDR3 DNA follows: TGCGCCAGCAGCGCCACTTTTCCCCCCAGGGATGAGCAGTTCTTC.

The sample holds a few counts of this clonotype. The J gene is TRBJ2-7, the V gene TRBV25-1; D gene ambiguous. CDR1 and CDR2 from the germline V gene are MGHDK and SYGVNS. The V and J ends lost 3 bases and 5 bases respectively, with 11 bases between them. The CDR3 has 13 amino acids. CDR3 DNA sequence: TGTGCCAGCAGTGATTCCGTATCCGACGAGCAGTACTTC. Residues: CASSDSVSDEQYF.

The rearrangement joins TRBV19 to TRBJ1-6; 10 nucleotides align to TRBD1. J lost 10 bases, V lost 2 bases, and 8 bases had no gene match. The CDR3 has 16 residues. The germline V gene encodes CDR1 LNHDA and CDR2 SQIVND (reference sequence). CDR3 sequence (DNA): TGTGCCAGTAGTATACCCCCGGGACAGGGGTTCTCACCCCTCCACTTT. It encodes CASSIPPGQGFSPLHF.

The rearrangement links TRBV12-3 or TRBV12-4 to TRBJ1-2; D gene unclear. Trimming took off 5 bases at V and 4 bases at J, with 17 bases between the two ends. The CDR3 runs to 15 residues. The CDR3 sequence: CASSDRRTSLYGYTF. The CDR3 nucleotides are TGTGCCAGCAGTGACCGAAGAACATCTCTCTATGGCTACACCTTC.

This clonotype was counted a few times. The chain has TRBV20-1 and TRBJ2-5, with D tentatively TRBD1 (6 bases). The germline V and J ends were trimmed by 4 bases and 4 bases, with 13 bases remaining between them. CDR3 size: 13 residues. Looked up from germline, CDR1 is DFQATT and CDR2 is SNEGSKA (reference sequence). Here the CDR3 reads CSATTQGGETQYF. CDR3 nucleotides: TGCAGTGCTACTACCCAAGGGGGAGAGACCCAGTACTTC.

This clonotype was recorded only once. V is TRBV5-1 and J is TRBJ2-2; 11 positions match TRBD2. The CDR3 runs to 15 residues. From germline, CDR1 is SGHRS and CDR2 YFSETQ. With 3 bases clipped from V and 7 bases from J, the junction kept 5 bases outside the gene matches. CDR3 residues: CASSSSGLAGGELFF. Here the CDR3 DNA reads TGCGCCAGCAGCTCCTCTGGACTAGCGGGCGGGGAGCTGTTTTTT.

This clonotype was counted at least ten times. The chain combines TRBV7-8 with TRBJ1-2; weak D call: TRBD1 (6 bases). The V gene lost 1 base and the J gene lost 4 bases, with 16 bases spanning the gap. Germline V gene sequence: CDR1 SGHVS, CDR2 FQNEAQ. This CDR3 has 16 amino acids. CDR3 DNA: TGTGCCAGCAGCTTAGATGCCCACCCGGGGGCCTATGGCTACACCTTC. Its protein is CASSLDAHPGAYGYTF.

The rearrangement links TRBV6-5 to TRBJ1-1, with D perhaps TRBD1 (5 bases). CDR3 length equals 16 residues. V lost 4 bases and J 2 bases, leaving 17 bases between the germline ends. CDR1 is MNHEY and CDR2 is SVGAGI in the germline V gene. This CDR3 is CASSSLLRQYNTEAFF. The DNA for the CDR3 is TGTGCCAGCAGTTCTCTCCTCCGACAGTATAACACTGAAGCTTTCTTT.

This clonotype was detected a few times. The gene calls are TRBV6-6 and TRBJ2-3; 10 bases align to TRBD1. Looked up from germline, CDR1 is MNHNY and CDR2 is SVGAGI (reference sequence). With 4 bases clipped from V and 4 bases from J, the junction kept 17 bases outside the gene matches. The CDR3 contains 19 residues. Here the CDR3 DNA reads TGTGCCAGCAGTTTAGATCCGGGACAGGGGCCCCGAGAGGCAGATACGCAGTATTTT. It translates to CASSLDPGQGPREADTQYF.

This clonotype has just a few counts. V gene TRBV6-6 combines with J gene TRBJ1-1; 8 bases align to TRBD1. Germline trimming cut 2 bases from V and 1 base from J; bases unmatched to any gene: 3. CDR1 and CDR2 from the germline V gene are MNHNY and SVGAGI (reference sequence). The CDR3 length is 15 residues. The CDR3 protein is CASSYGQGANTEAFF. CDR3 bases: TGTGCCAGCAGTTACGGCCAGGGGGCGAACACTGAAGCTTTCTTT.

This clonotype was counted at least ten times. The gene calls are TRBV6-5 and TRBJ1-6, with a weak D call TRBD1 (5 bases). Trimming removed 5 bases at V and 5 bases at J, with 16 bases between. Germline CDR1 MNHEY, CDR2 SVGAGI. The CDR3 loop spans 16 amino acids. CDR3 residues: CASSPAWGRDNSPLHF. The DNA of the CDR3 is TGTGCCAGCAGTCCTGCTTGGGGACGGGATAATTCACCCCTCCACTTT.

This chain connects TRBV23-1 to TRBJ2-3; D is perhaps TRBD2 (5 bases). TRBV23-1 is noted as an ORF with a role that remains uncertain. Trimming took 4 bases from V and 10 from J, leaving 15 bases between them. CDR3 size: 13 residues. The CDR3 reads CASSRQRRRAQYF. The DNA for the CDR3 is TGCGCCAGCAGTCGCCAACGCCGGCGGGCGCAGTATTTT.